One T cell receptor beta chain is described in this entry. The antigen remains unidentified. These data belong to a study of CD8 T cells in Susac syndrome. Points from the study as a whole: Within total CD8+ repertoires, approximately 16 Susac-specific public clones were found, and within CD8+ TEMRA repertoires, four or five. The relatively small number of individuals in the TCR sequencing and HLA analysis was acknowledged by the study.

An amount of RNA that ranged from roughly 0.5 to 1 ug was reverse transcribed with random hexamers. Each CDR3 protein is one row after TCRdb ran MiXCR on the immunoSEQ multiplex PCR reads. Here the sample spans under 70,000 distinct CDR3 sequences, 95% being singletons. The receptor was derived from a human donor with Susac syndrome. Material: CD8+ T cells from PBMCs.

The CDR3 protein is CASSPSGGTPSTDTQYF. The DNA for the CDR3 is TGCGCCAGCAGCCCCTCCGGGGGGACCCCTAGCACAGATACGCAGTATTTT. This chain uses TRBV4-1 with TRBJ2-3, with 7 bases aligning to TRBD2. This CDR3 is 17 amino acids long. Germline CDR1 MGHRA, CDR2 YSYEKL. With V trimmed by 4 bases and J by 0 bases, 10 bases remained unmatched.